Detailed here is one T cell receptor (beta chain). Its specificity is unknown. The unsorted libraries were produced from 2 million PBMCs held at -80 C. This sample is drawn from a study of neurological immune-mediated disorders. Study at large: Among 34 multiple sclerosis patients, about 30 were relapsing-remitting and 3 were secondary progressive.

TCRdb recomputed calls from the 5' RACE reads with MiXCR, one row per CDR3 protein. The sample includes tens of thousands of distinct CDR3 sequences, 4.5% to 5.5% of them seen just once. The germline V gene has CDR1 SGHDT and CDR2 YYEEEE. V was pared by 4 bases and J by 6 bases, with 17 bases between. The CDR3 runs 15 residues. The study's findings and limits: One cluster of related CDR3 sequences contained, by phylogenetic grouping, the repertoires of 18 of 34 multiple sclerosis patients and formed a possible signature.

The source is a man aged 25-45 years with multiple sclerosis. This chain connects TRBV5-6 to TRBJ2-1; D possibly matches TRBD1 or TRBD2 (5 bases each). The sequenced material came from PBMCs. The CDR3 coding sequence is TGTGCCAGCAGCACCGCCGGGACCCTGGCCAATGAGCAGTTCTTC. Translating gives CASSTAGTLANEQFF.